Below, 13 T cell receptor beta chains from the same sample are listed, as sequenced in a study of T cell changes during pregnancy in multiple sclerosis. The assay was immunoSEQ multiplex PCR, and TCRdb's table has in-frame clones only and misses some. The sample lists about 73,000 clones, 75% to 90% occurring once. The input for sequencing was peripheral blood, taken after pregnancy. Every receptor here comes from a female donor in good health, enrolled as a control in a pregnancy study.

The chain uses TRBV19 and TRBJ1-1; no reliable D call. CDR3 length: 12 residues. Trimming pared 3 bases from V and 1 base from J, leaving 3 bases between. The germline V gene has CDR1 LNHDA and CDR2 SQIVND (reference sequence). The CDR3 coding sequence is TGTGCCAGTAGTATCAAGAACACTGAAGCTTTCTTT. Translating it yields CASSIKNTEAFF. The whole variable domain, filled in from reference TRBV19 and TRBJ1-1, reads DGGITQSPKYLFRKEGQNVTLSCEQNLNHDAMYWYRQDPGQGLRLIYYSQIVNDFQKGDIAEGYSVSREKKESFPLTVTSAQKNPTAFYLCASSIKNTEAFFGQGTRLTVV.

This clone has more than one count but fewer than ten. This chain connects TRBV4-3 to TRBJ2-3, with D tentatively TRBD2 (6 bases). Deletions cut 0 bases from V and 1 base from J, with 14 bases between. Germline CDR1 is LGHNA and CDR2 is YSLEER. This CDR3 contains 17 residues. CDR3 in DNA: TGCGCCAGCAGCCAAGATCCCATCGGGGGTGGCACAGATACGCAGTATTTT. It is translated as CASSQDPIGGGTDTQYF.

This chain uses TRBV9 with TRBJ2-5; TRBD2 aligns across 7 bases. J lost 5 bases, V lost 0 bases, and 7 bases had no gene match. The germline V gene has CDR1 SGDLS and CDR2 YYNGEE. The CDR3 is 15 amino acids. Here the CDR3 reads CASSVAGGGGETQYF. As DNA, the CDR3 is TGTGCCAGCAGCGTAGCGGGGGGAGGCGGGGAGACCCAGTACTTC.

The chain employs TRBV30 and TRBJ1-4; TRBD1 aligns across 7 bases. The CDR3 sequence is 16 residues long. Trimming took 3 bases from V and 4 from J; bases not matched to a gene: 11. Germline V gene sequence: CDR1 GTSNPN, CDR2 SVGIG (reference sequence). In DNA form, the CDR3 reads TGTGCCTGGAGCGACCAGGGGGGATTTTTTAATGAAAAACTGTTTTTT. Translating it yields CAWSDQGGFFNEKLFF.

In its sample, this clone was seen once. The chain recombines TRBV5-6 with TRBJ2-1; no firm D call. The germline V gene has CDR1 SGHDT and CDR2 YYEEEE. The ends were cut back, 5 bases at V and 8 bases at J, with 17 bases in the middle. This CDR3 is built from 14 residues. CDR3 bases: TGTGCCAGCAGTGCCCGGTTCACTTTCGATGAGCAGTTCTTC. It encodes CASSARFTFDEQFF. Full variable domain (rest looked up from reference TRBV5-6 and TRBJ2-1): DAGVTQSPTHLIKTRGQQVTLRCSPKSGHDTVSWYQQALGQGPQFIFQYYEEEERQRGNFPDRFSGHQFPNYSSELNVNALLLGDSALYLCASSARFTFDEQFFGPGTRLTVL.

The V gene is TRBV19, the J gene TRBJ1-4; D gene ambiguous. CDR3 length equals 15 residues. V was shortened by 6 bases and J by 0 bases, with 11 bases between the two germline ends. The germline V gene has CDR1 LNHDA and CDR2 SQIVND (reference sequence). CDR3 DNA sequence: TGTGCCAGTAGACTAGATCCTGCAACTAATGAAAAACTGTTTTTT. Protein: CASRLDPATNEKLFF.

This chain uses TRBV10-3 with TRBJ2-7; TRBD2 matches at 9 bases. Looked up from germline, CDR1 is ENHRY and CDR2 is SYGVKD. The CDR3 covers 17 residues. Trimming took 0 bases from V and 3 from J; bases not matched to a gene: 9. For the CDR3, the DNA is TGTGCCATCAGTGAGTCTAGCGGGAGAGCAGGAATCTACGAGCAGTACTTC. Protein sequence: CAISESSGRAGIYEQYF.

This chain uses TRBV5-1 with TRBJ1-1; D uncertain. Per germline, CDR1 SGHRS and CDR2 YFSETQ. This CDR3 comprises 14 residues. The V and J ends lost 2 bases and 7 bases respectively, with 15 bases between them. The CDR3 nucleotides are TGCGCCAGCAGCTTCAACAAAGGACGGGATGAAGCTTTCTTT. Protein: CASSFNKGRDEAFF.

The J gene is TRBJ2-2, the V gene TRBV4-1; D is possibly TRBD1 (5 bases). The CDR3 covers 15 residues. Germline V gene lookup returns CDR1 MGHRA and CDR2 YSYEKL. V lost 2 bases to trimming and J lost 1 base, with 8 bases between them. DNA of the CDR3: TGCGCCAGCAGCCAAATAGGGGAGAACACCGGGGAGCTGTTTTTT. This encodes CASSQIGENTGELFF.

The chain couples TRBV10-3 to TRBJ2-1; tentative D call: TRBD1 (6 bases). V was shortened by 0 bases and J by 4 bases, with 13 bases between the two germline ends. Germline-derived CDR1 and CDR2 are ENHRY and SYGVKD. The CDR3 has 16 amino acids. CDR3 amino acids: CAISESGQQLYNEQFF. The CDR3 DNA reads as TGTGCCATCAGTGAGTCTGGACAGCAATTATACAATGAGCAGTTCTTC.

This chain links TRBV7-2 with TRBJ2-1; possible D gene TRBD2, 6 bases. The CDR3 totals 11 residues. V was clipped by 5 bases and J by 12 bases, with 11 bases between them. The V gene's germline CDR1 is SGHTA and CDR2 FQGNSA. CDR3 sequence (DNA): TGTGCCAGCAGCCGTTTGGGGGGGCAGTTCTTC. It codes for CASSRLGGQFF.

This chain uses TRBV4-3 with TRBJ1-6; maybe TRBD1 (6 bases). V lost 0 bases to trimming and J lost 0 bases, with 18 bases between them. The CDR3 has 20 residues. Germline CDR1 reads LGHNA; CDR2 reads YSLEER. The CDR3 DNA is TGCGCCAGCAGCCAAGAAGGGGGAAAGAAAGGTAGCTCCTATAATTCACCCCTCCACTTT. Translated, it gives CASSQEGGKKGSSYNSPLHF.

The V and J genes are TRBV11-2 and TRBJ2-7, with TRBD2 identical over 11 bases. The germline V gene encodes CDR1 SGHAT and CDR2 FQNNGV. The junction had 6 bases not matched to a gene; V was cut back by 5 bases and J by 0 bases. This CDR3 has 16 residues. The CDR3 nucleotides read TGTGCCAGCAGCGCCCGACTAGCGGGGACCTCCTACGAGCAGTACTTC. This gives the protein CASSARLAGTSYEQYF.